The 22 T cell receptor beta chains reported below all come from one sample, sequenced in a study of T cells in women clearing cervical HPV infection. Method: immunoSEQ multiplex PCR; TCRdb's copy keeps in-frame clones and lacks some. The table for this sample gives tens of thousands of clones. What was sequenced was blood buffy coat. These receptors originate from a woman aged 18-70 years with a cervical HPV16 infection that either progressed to CIN3+ or cleared (not recorded which).

Turning to this clone: The read terminates 3 residues before the CDR3 end, so the remaining end is supplied by the germline J gene. The gene calls are TRBV20-1 and TRBJ2-2; maybe TRBD2 (5 bases). V was shortened by 0 bases and J by 0 bases, with 11 bases between the two germline ends. In germline, CDR1 is DFQATT, CDR2 SNEGSKA (reference sequence). CDR3 length: 16 residues. CDR3 DNA, as far as it was read: TGCAGTGCTAGAGATCAGAGGGCCGCGAACACCGGGGAG. As protein: CSARDQRAANTGE. The CDR3 reads in full as CSARDQRAANTGELFF.

Of note for this clone: The CDR3 end falls 3 residues outside the read, so it is completed with the germline J gene. The gene calls are TRBV24-1 and TRBJ2-2; TRBD1 matches at 9 bases. The trim removed 12 bases at V and 4 bases at J, leaving 5 bases unmatched. Germline CDR1 is KGHDR and CDR2 is SFDVKD. This CDR3 comprises 13 residues. This chain's CDR3 is CAVAGQGTGELFF. The sequenced CDR3 bases are TGTGCCGTCGCGGGACAGGGCACCGGGGAG.

Notes on this clone: Coverage ceases 3 residues before the CDR3 finishes, and the germline J gene fills in the end. V gene TRBV5-3 combines with J gene TRBJ1-2; D gene ambiguous. TRBV5-3 is treated as an ORF (open reading frame) with a function not yet certain. The CDR3 has 9 amino acids. This CDR3 reads CAGPYDYTF. Incomplete CDR3 DNA: TGTGCCGGGCCCTACGAC.

With respect to this clone: Read data end 3 residues before the CDR3 end; the end is taken from the germline J gene. The chain links TRBV2 to TRBJ1-3; no clear D gene. Germline CDR1 reads SNHLY; CDR2 reads FYNNEI. With 6 bases removed from V and 6 bases from J, the gap between germline ends came to 9 bases. The CDR3 is 12 amino acids. The CDR3 DNA, read in part, is TGTGCCAGCAGGGCCGGGGAAAACACC. Encoded protein: CASRAGENT. The full CDR3 is CASRAGENTIYF.

About this clone itself: Coverage ceases 3 residues before the CDR3 finishes, and the germline J gene fills in the end. The chain combines TRBV11-2 with TRBJ2-3; 7 nucleotides match TRBD2. The V segment lost 5 bases and the J segment 5 bases; nucleotides outside the gene matches: 7. The CDR3 is 14 amino acids. CDR1 and CDR2 from the germline V gene are SGHAT and FQNNGV. CDR3 loop: CASSIRGSRDTQYF. The DNA read from the CDR3 is TGTGCCAGCAGCATCCGCGGGAGTCGAGATACG.

With regard to this clone: From the germline J gene comes the end of the CDR3, since the read stops 3 residues before it. The rearrangement joins TRBV20-1 to TRBJ2-6, with 9 bases identical to TRBD1. The CDR3 totals 18 residues. Germline assignment: CDR1 DFQATT and CDR2 SNEGSKA (reference sequence). Trimming took 1 base from V and 1 from J; bases not matched to a gene: 8. The CDR3 here is CSARALTGGGSGANVLTF. The covered CDR3 bases are TGCAGTGCTAGAGCCTTGACAGGGGGTGGTTCTGGGGCCAACGTC.

About this clone: The read falls 3 residues short of the CDR3 end, and the missing part is taken from the germline J gene. The chain carries TRBV11-1 and TRBJ2-3; D is possibly TRBD2 (6 bases). Per germline, CDR1 SGHAT and CDR2 FQDESV (reference sequence). This CDR3 has 13 amino acids. The CDR3 is CASRSGYSETQYF. Partial CDR3 DNA: TGTGCCAGCCGCAGCGGGTATAGTGAGACG.

As regards this clone: The read ends 3 residues before the CDR3 terminus; that terminus is restored from the germline J gene. This chain links TRBV29-1 with TRBJ1-3; D ambiguous. Germline V CDR1 and CDR2: SQVTM, ANQGSEA. V lost 3 bases and J lost 0, with 6 bases in between. The CDR3 is 13 amino acids. CDR3 DNA (partial): TGCAGCGTTGACGTAATCTCTGGAAACACC. The encoded protein is CSVDVISGNT. The whole CDR3 sequence is CSVDVISGNTIYF. The full variable domain, with the rest looked up from reference TRBV29-1 and TRBJ1-3, is SAVISQKPSRDICQRGTSLTIQCQVDSQVTMMFWYRQQPGQSLTLIATANQGSEATYESGFVIDKFPISRPNLTFSTLTVSNMSPEDSSIYLCSVDVISGNTIYFGEGSWLTVV.

Of note for this clone: The CDR3 end is not reached by the read, which stops 3 residues before it; the germline J gene fills it in. The V and J genes are TRBV7-3 and TRBJ1-1, with D tentatively TRBD1 (6 bases). The CDR3 runs to 13 residues. Germline-derived CDR1 and CDR2 are SGHTA and FQGTGA. V was pared by 2 bases and J by 5 bases, with 9 bases between. The CDR3 DNA, read in part, is TGTGCCAGCAGCTTATATAGGGGGACTGAA. Translating gives CASSLYRGTE. The whole CDR3 sequence is CASSLYRGTEAFF.

Comment on this clone: The read gets to within 3 residues of the CDR3 end, and the germline J gene fills in the rest. This chain links TRBV7-9 with TRBJ1-2; D is undetermined. The CDR3 spans 13 residues. From germline, CDR1 is SEHNR and CDR2 FQNEAQ (reference sequence). The CDR3 DNA, read in part, is TGTGCCAGCAGCCCGACCGGGGTCTACGAC. Its translation is CASSPTGVYD. From start to end, the CDR3 is CASSPTGVYDYTF.

Note on this clone: Read sequence stops 3 residues before the CDR3 end, and the germline J gene provides the missing end. The chain combines TRBV28 with TRBJ1-5; maybe TRBD1 (5 bases). Germline values: CDR1 MDHEN, CDR2 SYDVKM. V shed 2 bases and J shed 6 bases, with 8 bases lying between them. The CDR3 sequence is 13 residues long. The chain's CDR3 is CASSLRGGQPQHF. The covered CDR3 bases are TGTGCCAGCAGTTTAAGGGGAGGTCAGCCC.

Turning to this clone: The read is 3 residues too short to cover the CDR3 end, so that end is filled in from the germline J gene. The rearrangement uses TRBV10-3 and TRBJ2-7, with 10 bases fitting TRBD2. The germline V gene encodes CDR1 ENHRY and CDR2 SYGVKD. The CDR3 length is 13 residues. V lost 9 bases, J lost 4 bases, and 6 bases stayed unmatched. The part of the CDR3 DNA that was read is TGTGCCATTACTAGCGGGACGCCTTACGAG. Amino acids: CAITSGTPYE. The full CDR3 sequence reads CAITSGTPYEQYF.

Points on this clone: The read ends 3 residues before the CDR3 terminus; that terminus is restored from the germline J gene. The chain uses TRBV7-3 and TRBJ2-3; TRBD2 matches at 8 bases. This CDR3 contains 15 residues. CDR1 and CDR2 from the germline V gene are SGHTA and FQGTGA. V lost 7 bases, J lost 2 bases, and 8 bases stayed unmatched. CDR3 DNA, as far as it was read: TGTGCCAGCAAAGAGACTAGCGCGAACACAGATACG. Its protein product is CASKETSANTDT. The CDR3 as a whole reads CASKETSANTDTQYF.

Remarks on this clone: The CDR3 extends 3 residues past the end of the read, so its final part is completed from the germline J gene. V is TRBV5-1 and J is TRBJ2-1, with 7 bases lining up with TRBD1. Trimming at V came to 5 bases and at J to 0 bases, leaving 11 bases not matched to a gene. This CDR3 region has 17 residues. The germline V gene encodes CDR1 SGHRS and CDR2 YFSETQ. CDR3 sequence reads: CASSLTLNRGSYNEQFF. The covered CDR3 bases are TGCGCCAGCAGTTTAACCTTAAACAGGGGCTCCTACAATGAG. The full variable domain, completed using reference TRBV5-1 and TRBJ2-1, is KAGVTQTPRYLIKTRGQQVTLSCSPISGHRSVSWYQQTPGQGLQFLFEYFSETQRNKGNFPGRFSGRQFSNSRSEMNVSTLELGDSALYLCASSLTLNRGSYNEQFFGPGTRLTVL.

Concerning this clone: The read gets to within 3 residues of the CDR3 end, and the germline J gene fills in the rest. The V call is TRBV5-1, the J call TRBJ2-6, with 10 bases identical to TRBD1. This CDR3 contains 16 residues. The germline CDR1 and CDR2 sequences are SGHRS and YFSETQ. V gave up 7 bases and J gave up 8 bases; unmatched junction bases: 12. CDR3 sequence reads: CASARDRGQLTNVLTF. CDR3 DNA, as far as it was read: TGCGCCAGCGCCCGGGACAGGGGCCAATTGACCAACGTC.

Points on this clone: The read terminates 3 residues before the CDR3 end, so the remaining end is supplied by the germline J gene. This rearrangement joins TRBV7-3 to TRBJ1-2; D might be TRBD1 (5 bases). The CDR3 sequence is 13 residues long. CDR1 and CDR2 from the germline V gene are SGHTA and FQGTGA. V shed 3 bases and J shed 0 bases, with 5 bases lying between them. The part of the CDR3 DNA that was read is TGTGCCAGCAGCTTGACAGCTAACTATGGC. It is translated as CASSLTANYG. The complete CDR3 protein is CASSLTANYGYTF.

Points on this clone: The read stops 3 residues short of the end of the CDR3; the missing end is completed from the germline J gene. The chain joins TRBV20-1 to TRBJ2-7, with 10 bases that match TRBD1. CDR1 is DFQATT and CDR2 is SNEGSKA in the germline V gene (reference sequence). V dropped 4 bases and J dropped 5; count of bases not matched to a gene: 5. The CDR3 contains 13 residues. The CDR3: CSAMGQGIDEQYF. Partial CDR3 DNA: TGCAGTGCTATGGGACAGGGGATTGACGAG.

Worth noting for this clone: The missing CDR3 end, 3 residues past where the read stops, is filled in from the germline J gene. The chain links TRBV7-2 to TRBJ1-2, with TRBD1 matching over 7 bases. The length of the CDR3 is 14 residues. Germline CDR1 SGHTA, CDR2 FQGNSA. Losses at the gene ends were 3 bases for V and 5 bases for J; bases not matched to a gene: 6. The CDR3 bases that were read are TGTGCCAGCAGCTTCCGACAGGGACCTTATGGC. Translated: CASSFRQGPYG. The entire CDR3 reads CASSFRQGPYGYTF.

As concerns this clone: The read halts 3 residues ahead of the CDR3 end, with the missing end drawn from the germline J gene. The chain recombines TRBV20-1 with TRBJ2-2; TRBD2 aligns across 8 bases. This CDR3 contains 14 residues. Germline CDR1 DFQATT, CDR2 SNEGSKA (reference sequence). V dropped 6 bases and J dropped 6; count of bases not matched to a gene: 9. The CDR3: CSASLREVPGELFF. The covered CDR3 bases are TGCAGTGCCAGCTTGCGGGAGGTGCCCGGGGAG.

Worth noting for this clone: The sequence runs out 3 residues before the end of the CDR3; the remainder is reconstructed from the germline J gene. Distinct nucleotide sequences in the sample also encode this CDR3. The J gene is TRBJ1-2, the V gene TRBV7-2, with D maybe TRBD1 (5 bases). Per germline, CDR1 SGHTA and CDR2 FQGNSA. The length of the CDR3 is 13 residues. CDR3 loop: CASSLGHSYDYTF. CDR3 bases read: TGTGCCAGCAGCCTCGGACACTCCTACGAC.

On this clone: The read falls 3 residues short of the CDR3 end, and the missing part is taken from the germline J gene. The chain couples TRBV19 to TRBJ1-1, with TRBD1 as a possible D gene (6 bases). The germline V and J ends were trimmed by 4 bases and 5 bases, with 11 bases remaining between them. Germline V gene lookup returns CDR1 LNHDA and CDR2 SQIVND (reference sequence). This CDR3 contains 13 residues. The DNA read from the CDR3 is TGTGCCAGTAGTACAGGGAGGGGGACTGAA. This gives the protein CASSTGRGTE. The whole CDR3 protein is CASSTGRGTEAFF.

Concerning this clone itself: The missing CDR3 end, 3 residues past where the read stops, is filled in from the germline J gene. The V gene is TRBV11-3, the J gene TRBJ2-5, with 16 bases matching TRBD2. V lost 10 bases to trimming and J lost 5 bases; unmatched junction nucleotides: 4. Per germline, CDR1 SGHNT and CDR2 YENEEA. The CDR3 loop spans 14 amino acids. CDR3 DNA (partial): TGTGCCACAGGGACTAGCGGGAGGGGTGAGACC. Protein: CATGTSGRGET. The entire CDR3 protein reads CATGTSGRGETQYF.